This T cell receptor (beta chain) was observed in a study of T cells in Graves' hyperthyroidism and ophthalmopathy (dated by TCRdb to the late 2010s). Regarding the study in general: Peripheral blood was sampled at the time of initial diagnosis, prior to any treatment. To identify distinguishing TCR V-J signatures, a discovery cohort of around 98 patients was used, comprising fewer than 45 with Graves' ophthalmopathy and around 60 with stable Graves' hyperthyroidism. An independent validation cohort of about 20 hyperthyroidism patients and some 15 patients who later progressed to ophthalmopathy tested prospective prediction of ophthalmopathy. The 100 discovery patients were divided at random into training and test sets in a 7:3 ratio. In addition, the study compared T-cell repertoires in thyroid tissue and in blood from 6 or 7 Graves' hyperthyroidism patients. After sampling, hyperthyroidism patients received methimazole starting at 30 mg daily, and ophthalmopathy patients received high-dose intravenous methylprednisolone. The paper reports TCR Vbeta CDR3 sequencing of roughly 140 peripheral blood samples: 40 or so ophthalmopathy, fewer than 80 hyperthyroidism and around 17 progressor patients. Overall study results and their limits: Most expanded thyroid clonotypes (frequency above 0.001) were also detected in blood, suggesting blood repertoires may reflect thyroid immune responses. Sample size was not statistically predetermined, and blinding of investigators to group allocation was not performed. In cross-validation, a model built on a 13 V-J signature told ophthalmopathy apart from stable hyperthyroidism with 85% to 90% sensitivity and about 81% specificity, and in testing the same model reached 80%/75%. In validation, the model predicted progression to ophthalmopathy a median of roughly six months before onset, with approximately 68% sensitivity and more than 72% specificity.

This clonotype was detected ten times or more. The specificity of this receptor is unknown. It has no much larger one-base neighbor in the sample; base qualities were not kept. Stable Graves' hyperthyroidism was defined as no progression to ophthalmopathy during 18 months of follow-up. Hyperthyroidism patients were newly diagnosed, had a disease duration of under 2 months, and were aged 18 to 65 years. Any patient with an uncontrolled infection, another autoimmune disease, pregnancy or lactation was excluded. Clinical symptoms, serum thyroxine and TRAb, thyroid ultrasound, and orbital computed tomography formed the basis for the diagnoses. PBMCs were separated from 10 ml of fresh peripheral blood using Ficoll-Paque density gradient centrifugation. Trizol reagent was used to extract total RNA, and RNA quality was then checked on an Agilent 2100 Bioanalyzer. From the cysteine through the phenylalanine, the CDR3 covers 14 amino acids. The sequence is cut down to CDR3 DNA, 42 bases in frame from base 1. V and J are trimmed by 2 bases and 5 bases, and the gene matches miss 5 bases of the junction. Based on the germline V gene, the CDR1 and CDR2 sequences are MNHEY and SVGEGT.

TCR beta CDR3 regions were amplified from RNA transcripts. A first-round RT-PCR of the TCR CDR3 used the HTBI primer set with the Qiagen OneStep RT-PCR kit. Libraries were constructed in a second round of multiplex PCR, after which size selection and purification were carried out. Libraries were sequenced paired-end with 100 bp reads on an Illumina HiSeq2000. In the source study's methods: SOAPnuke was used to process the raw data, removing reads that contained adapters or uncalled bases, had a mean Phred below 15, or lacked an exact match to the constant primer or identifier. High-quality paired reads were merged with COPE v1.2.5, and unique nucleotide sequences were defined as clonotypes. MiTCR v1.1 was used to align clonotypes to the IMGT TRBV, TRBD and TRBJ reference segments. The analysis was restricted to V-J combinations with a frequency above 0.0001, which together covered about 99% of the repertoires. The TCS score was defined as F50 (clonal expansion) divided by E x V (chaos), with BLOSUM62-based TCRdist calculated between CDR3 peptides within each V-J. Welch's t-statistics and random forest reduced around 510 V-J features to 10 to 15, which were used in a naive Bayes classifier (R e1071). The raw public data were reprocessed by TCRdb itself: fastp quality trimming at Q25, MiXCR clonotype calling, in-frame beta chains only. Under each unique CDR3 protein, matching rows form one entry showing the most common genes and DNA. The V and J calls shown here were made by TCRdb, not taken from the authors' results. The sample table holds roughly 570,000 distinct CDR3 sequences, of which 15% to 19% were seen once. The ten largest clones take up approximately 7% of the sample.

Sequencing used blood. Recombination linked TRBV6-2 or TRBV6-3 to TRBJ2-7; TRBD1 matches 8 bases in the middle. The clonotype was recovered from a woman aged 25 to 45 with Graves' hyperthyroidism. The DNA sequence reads TGTGCCAGCAGTTACACGGACAGGGTCCACGAGCAGTACTTC. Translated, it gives CASSYTDRVHEQYF.